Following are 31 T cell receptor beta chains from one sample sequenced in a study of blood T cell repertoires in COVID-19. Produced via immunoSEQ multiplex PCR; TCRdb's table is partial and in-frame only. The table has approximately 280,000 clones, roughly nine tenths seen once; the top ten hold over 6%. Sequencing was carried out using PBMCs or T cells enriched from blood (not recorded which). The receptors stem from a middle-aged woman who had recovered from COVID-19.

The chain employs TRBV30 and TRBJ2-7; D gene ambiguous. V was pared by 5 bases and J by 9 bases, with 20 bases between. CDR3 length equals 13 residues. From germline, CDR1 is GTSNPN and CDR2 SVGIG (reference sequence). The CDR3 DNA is TGTGCCTGGTCCCCGGCGGCTCCCCCGGGGCAGTACTTC. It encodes CAWSPAAPPGQYF.

The CDR3 DNA reads TGTGCCCTGGGGGACAGGGAGGCTGGCTACACCTTC. This gives the protein CALGDREAGYTF. The chain has TRBV28 and TRBJ1-2; 9 nucleotides match TRBD1. Germline values: CDR1 MDHEN, CDR2 SYDVKM. V lost 11 bases, J lost 7 bases, and 8 bases stayed unmatched. The CDR3 runs 12 residues.

Here the CDR3 reads CASRPDRGNQPQHF. CDR3 DNA: TGTGCCAGCAGGCCCGACAGGGGTAATCAGCCCCAGCATTTT. The chain recombines TRBV28 with TRBJ1-5; 8 nucleotides line up with TRBD1. The CDR3 contains 14 residues. In germline, CDR1 is MDHEN, CDR2 SYDVKM. V shed 6 bases and J 4 bases; nucleotides not matched to a gene: 5.

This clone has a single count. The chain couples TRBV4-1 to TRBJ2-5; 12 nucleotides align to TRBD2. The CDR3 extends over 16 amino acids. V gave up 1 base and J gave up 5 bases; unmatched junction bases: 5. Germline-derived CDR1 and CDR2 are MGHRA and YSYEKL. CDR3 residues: CASSQVLAGGRETQYF. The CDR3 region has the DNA TGCGCCAGCAGCCAAGTCCTAGCGGGAGGGCGGGAGACCCAGTACTTC.

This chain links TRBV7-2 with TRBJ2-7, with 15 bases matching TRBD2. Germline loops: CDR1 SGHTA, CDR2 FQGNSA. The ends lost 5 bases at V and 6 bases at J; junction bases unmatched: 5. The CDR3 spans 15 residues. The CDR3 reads CASSPGTSGRIEQYF. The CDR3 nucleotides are TGTGCCAGCAGCCCCGGGACTAGCGGGAGGATCGAGCAGTACTTC.

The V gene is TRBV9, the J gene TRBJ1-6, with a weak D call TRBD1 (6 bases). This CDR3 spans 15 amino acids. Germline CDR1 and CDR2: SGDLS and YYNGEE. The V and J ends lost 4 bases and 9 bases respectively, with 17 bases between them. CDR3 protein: CASSPLGTFVSPLHF. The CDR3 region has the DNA TGTGCCAGCAGCCCACTGGGGACATTTGTTTCACCCCTCCACTTT.

In DNA, the CDR3 is TGTGCCAGCAGCTCCGACAGGGTAAACATTCAGTACTTC. This encodes CASSSDRVNIQYF. J is TRBJ2-4 and V is TRBV7-2; the match to TRBD1 covers 7 bases. Germline CDR1 reads SGHTA; CDR2 reads FQGNSA. The junction had 3 bases not matched to a gene; V was cut back by 4 bases and J by 6 bases. The length of the CDR3 is 13 residues. Based on the CDR3 plus reference TRBV7-2 and TRBJ2-4, the full variable domain is GAGVSQSPSNKVTEKGKDVELRCDPISGHTALYWYRQSLGQGLEFLIYFQGNSAPDKSGLPSDRFSAERTGGSVSTLTIQRTQQEDSAVYLCASSSDRVNIQYFGAGTRLSVL.

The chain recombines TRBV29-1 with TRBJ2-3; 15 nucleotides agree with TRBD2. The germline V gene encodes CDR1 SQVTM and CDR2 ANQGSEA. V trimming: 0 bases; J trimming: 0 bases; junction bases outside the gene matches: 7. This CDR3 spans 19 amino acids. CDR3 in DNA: TGCAGCGTTGAAGAAAGGACTAGCGGGAGGGGTACTAGCACAGATACGCAGTATTTT. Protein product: CSVEERTSGRGTSTDTQYF.

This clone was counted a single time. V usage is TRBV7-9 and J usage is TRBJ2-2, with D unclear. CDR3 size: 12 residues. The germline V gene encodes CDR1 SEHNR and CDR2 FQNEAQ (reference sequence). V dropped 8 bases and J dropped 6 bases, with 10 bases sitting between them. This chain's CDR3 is CASQVSAGELFF. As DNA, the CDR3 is TGTGCCAGCCAAGTATCAGCCGGGGAGCTGTTTTTT.

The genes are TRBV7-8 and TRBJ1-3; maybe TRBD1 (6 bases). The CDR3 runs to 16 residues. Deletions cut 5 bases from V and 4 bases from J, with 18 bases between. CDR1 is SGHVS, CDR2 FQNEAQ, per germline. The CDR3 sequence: CASSTPAGAGGNTIYF. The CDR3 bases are TGTGCCAGCAGCACCCCCGCAGGGGCCGGAGGAAACACCATATATTTT.

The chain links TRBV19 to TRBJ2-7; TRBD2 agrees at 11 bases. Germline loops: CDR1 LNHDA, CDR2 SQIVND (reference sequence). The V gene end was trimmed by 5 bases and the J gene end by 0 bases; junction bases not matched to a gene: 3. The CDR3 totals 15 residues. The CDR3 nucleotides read TGTGCCAGTAGTTCACTAGCGGGAGCCTCCTACGAGCAGTACTTC. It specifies CASSSLAGASYEQYF.

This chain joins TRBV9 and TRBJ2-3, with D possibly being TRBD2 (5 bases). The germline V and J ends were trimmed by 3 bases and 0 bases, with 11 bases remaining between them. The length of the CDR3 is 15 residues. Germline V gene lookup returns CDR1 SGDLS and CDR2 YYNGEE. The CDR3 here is CASSARSGSTDTQYF. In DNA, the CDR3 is TGTGCCAGCAGCGCCAGGTCGGGGAGCACAGATACGCAGTATTTT.

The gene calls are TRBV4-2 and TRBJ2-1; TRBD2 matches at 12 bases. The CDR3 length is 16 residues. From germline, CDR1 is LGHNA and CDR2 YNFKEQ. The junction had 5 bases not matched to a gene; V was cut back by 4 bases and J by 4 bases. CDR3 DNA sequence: TGTGCCAGCAGCCTCGTAGGGACTAGCGGGTACAATGAGCAGTTCTTC. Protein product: CASSLVGTSGYNEQFF.

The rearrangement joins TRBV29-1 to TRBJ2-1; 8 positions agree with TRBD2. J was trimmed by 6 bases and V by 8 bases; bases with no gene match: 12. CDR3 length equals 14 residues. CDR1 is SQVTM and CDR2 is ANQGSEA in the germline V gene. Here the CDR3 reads CSSGGETGFNEQFF. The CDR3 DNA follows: TGCAGCTCCGGGGGGGAGACAGGTTTCAATGAGCAGTTCTTC.

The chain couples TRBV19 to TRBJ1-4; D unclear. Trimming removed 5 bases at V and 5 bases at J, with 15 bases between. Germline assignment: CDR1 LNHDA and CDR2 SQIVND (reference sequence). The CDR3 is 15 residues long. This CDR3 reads CASSLPGGINEKLFF. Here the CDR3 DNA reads TGTGCCAGTAGTCTGCCGGGAGGGATAAATGAAAAACTGTTTTTT.

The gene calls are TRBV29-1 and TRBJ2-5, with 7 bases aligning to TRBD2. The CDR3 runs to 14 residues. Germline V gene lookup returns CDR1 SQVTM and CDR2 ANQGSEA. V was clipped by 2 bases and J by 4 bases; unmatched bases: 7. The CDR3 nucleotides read TGCAGCGTTGAATTCGGGGGGTTAGGAGAGACCCAGTACTTC. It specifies CSVEFGGLGETQYF. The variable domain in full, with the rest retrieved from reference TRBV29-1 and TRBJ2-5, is SAVISQKPSRDICQRGTSLTIQCQVDSQVTMMFWYRQQPGQSLTLIATANQGSEATYESGFVIDKFPISRPNLTFSTLTVSNMSPEDSSIYLCSVEFGGLGETQYFGPGTRLLVL.

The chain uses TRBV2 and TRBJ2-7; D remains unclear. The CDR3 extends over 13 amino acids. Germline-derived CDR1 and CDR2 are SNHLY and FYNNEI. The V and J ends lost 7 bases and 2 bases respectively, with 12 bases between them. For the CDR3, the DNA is TGTGCCAGCAAGACGGGTTCAGCCTACGAGCAGTACTTC. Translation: CASKTGSAYEQYF.

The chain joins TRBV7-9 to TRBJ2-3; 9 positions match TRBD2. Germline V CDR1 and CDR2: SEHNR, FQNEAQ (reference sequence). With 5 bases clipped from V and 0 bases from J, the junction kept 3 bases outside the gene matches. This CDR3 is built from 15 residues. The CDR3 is CASSLSGRSTDTQYF. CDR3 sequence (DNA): TGTGCCAGCAGCCTAAGCGGGAGGAGCACAGATACGCAGTATTTT.

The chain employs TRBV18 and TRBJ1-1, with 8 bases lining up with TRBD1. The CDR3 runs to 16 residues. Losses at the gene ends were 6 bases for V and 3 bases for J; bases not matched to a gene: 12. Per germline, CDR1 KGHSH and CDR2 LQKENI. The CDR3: CASSPSKTGADTEAFF. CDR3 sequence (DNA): TGTGCCAGCTCCCCTTCCAAGACAGGGGCCGACACTGAAGCTTTCTTT.

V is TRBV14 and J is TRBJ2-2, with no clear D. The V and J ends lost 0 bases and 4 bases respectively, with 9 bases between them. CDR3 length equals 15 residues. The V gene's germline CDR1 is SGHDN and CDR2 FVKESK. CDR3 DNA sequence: TGTGCCAGCAGCCAAGATTGGCAGGCCACCGGGGAGCTGTTTTTT. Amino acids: CASSQDWQATGELFF. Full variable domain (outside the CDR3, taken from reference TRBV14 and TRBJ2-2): EAGVTQFPSHSVIEKGQTVTLRCDPISGHDNLYWYRRVMGKEIKFLLHFVKESKQDESGMPNNRFLAERTGGTYSTLKVQPAELEDSGVYFCASSQDWQATGELFFGEGSRLTVL.

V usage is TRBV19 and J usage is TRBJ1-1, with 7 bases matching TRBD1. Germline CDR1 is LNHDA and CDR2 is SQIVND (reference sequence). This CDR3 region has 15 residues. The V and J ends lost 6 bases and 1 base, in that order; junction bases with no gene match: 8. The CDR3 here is CASRTRGGANTEAFF. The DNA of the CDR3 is TGTGCCAGTAGAACACGAGGGGGCGCGAACACTGAAGCTTTCTTT.

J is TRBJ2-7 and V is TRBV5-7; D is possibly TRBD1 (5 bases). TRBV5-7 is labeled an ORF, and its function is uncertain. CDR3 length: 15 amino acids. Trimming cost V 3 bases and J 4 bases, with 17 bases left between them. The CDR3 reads CASSCGHGEWYEQYF. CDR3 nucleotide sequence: TGTGCCAGCAGCTGTGGACACGGCGAGTGGTACGAGCAGTACTTC.

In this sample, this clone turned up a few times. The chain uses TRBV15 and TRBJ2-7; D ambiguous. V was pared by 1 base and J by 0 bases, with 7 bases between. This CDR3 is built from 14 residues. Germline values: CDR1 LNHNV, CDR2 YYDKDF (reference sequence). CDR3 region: CATSRVVASYEQYF. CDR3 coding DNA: TGTGCCACCAGCAGAGTGGTGGCCTCCTACGAGCAGTACTTC.

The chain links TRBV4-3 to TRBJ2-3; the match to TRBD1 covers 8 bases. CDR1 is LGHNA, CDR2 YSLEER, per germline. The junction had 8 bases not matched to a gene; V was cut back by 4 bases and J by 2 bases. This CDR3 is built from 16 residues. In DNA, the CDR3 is TGCGCCAGCAGCCGCGGACAGGGTGCTTCCACAGATACGCAGTATTTT. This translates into CASSRGQGASTDTQYF.

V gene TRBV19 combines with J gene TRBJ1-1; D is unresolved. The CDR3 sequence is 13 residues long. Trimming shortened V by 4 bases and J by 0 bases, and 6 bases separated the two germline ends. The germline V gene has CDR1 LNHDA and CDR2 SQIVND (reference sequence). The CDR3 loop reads CASSNRMNTEAFF. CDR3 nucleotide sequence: TGTGCCAGTAGTAACAGAATGAACACTGAAGCTTTCTTT.

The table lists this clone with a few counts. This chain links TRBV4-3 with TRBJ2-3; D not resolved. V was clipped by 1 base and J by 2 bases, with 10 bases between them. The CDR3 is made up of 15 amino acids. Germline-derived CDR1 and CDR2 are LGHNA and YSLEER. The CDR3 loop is CASSQAWATTDTQYF. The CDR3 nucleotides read TGCGCCAGCAGCCAAGCATGGGCCACCACAGATACGCAGTATTTT.

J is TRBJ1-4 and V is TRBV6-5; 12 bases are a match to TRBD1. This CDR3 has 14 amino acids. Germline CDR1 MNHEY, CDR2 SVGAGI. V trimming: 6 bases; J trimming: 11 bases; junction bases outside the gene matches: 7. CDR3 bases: TGTGCCAGCAGCCCCGGGACAGGGGGCTTTAAACTGTTTTTT. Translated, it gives CASSPGTGGFKLFF.

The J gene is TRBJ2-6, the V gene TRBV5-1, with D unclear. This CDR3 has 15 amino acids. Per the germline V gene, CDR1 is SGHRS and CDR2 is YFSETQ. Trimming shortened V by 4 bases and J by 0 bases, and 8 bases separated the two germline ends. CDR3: CASSASSSGANVLTF. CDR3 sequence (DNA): TGCGCCAGCAGCGCTAGTAGCTCTGGGGCCAACGTCCTGACTTTC.

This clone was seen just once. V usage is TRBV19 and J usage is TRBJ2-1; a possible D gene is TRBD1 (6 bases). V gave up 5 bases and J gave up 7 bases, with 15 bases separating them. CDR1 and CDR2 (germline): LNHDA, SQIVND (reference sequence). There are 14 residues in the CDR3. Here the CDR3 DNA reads TGTGCCAGTAGTGGATGGACAGCAACTAATGAGCAGTTCTTC. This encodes CASSGWTATNEQFF.

The CDR3 DNA sequence: TGTGCCAGCGGAACTAGCGGGTCCAGCACAGATACGCAGTATTTT. It translates to CASGTSGSSTDTQYF. The chain employs TRBV5-4 and TRBJ2-3, with 9 bases identical to TRBD2. Looked up from germline, CDR1 is SGHNT and CDR2 is YYREEE (reference sequence). Trimming removed 7 bases from V and 0 bases from J; junction bases left unmatched: 6. The CDR3 consists of 15 residues.

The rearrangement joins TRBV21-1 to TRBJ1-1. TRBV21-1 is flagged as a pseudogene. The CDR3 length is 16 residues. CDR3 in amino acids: CASSAHRSTLNTEAFF. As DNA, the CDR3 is TGTGCCAGCAGCGCCCATCGGTCTACACTAAACACTGAAGCTTTCTTT.